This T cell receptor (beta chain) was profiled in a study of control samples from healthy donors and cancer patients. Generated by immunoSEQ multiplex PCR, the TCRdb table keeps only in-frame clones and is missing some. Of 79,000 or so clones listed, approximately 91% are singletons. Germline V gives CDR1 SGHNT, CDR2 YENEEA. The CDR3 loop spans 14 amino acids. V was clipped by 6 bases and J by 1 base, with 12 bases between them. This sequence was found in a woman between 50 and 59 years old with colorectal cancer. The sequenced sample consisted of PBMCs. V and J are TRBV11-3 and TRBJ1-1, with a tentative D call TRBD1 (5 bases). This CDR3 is CASSRDSKNTEAFF. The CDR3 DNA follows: TGTGCCAGCAGTCGGGACTCCAAGAACACTGAAGCTTTCTTT.